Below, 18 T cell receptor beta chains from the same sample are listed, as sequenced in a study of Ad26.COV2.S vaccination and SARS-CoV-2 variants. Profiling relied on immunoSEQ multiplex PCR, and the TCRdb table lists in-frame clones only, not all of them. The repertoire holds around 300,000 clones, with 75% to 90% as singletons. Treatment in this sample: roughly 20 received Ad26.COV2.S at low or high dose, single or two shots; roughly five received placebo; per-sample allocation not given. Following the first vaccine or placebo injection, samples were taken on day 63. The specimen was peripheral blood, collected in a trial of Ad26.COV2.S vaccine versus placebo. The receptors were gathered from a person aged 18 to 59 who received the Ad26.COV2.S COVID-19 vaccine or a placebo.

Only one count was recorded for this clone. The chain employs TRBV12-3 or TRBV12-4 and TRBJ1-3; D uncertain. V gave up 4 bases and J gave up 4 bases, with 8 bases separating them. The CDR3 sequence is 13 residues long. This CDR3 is CASSSRLGNTIYF. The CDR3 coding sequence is TGTGCCAGCAGTTCAAGGCTGGGAAACACCATATATTTT.

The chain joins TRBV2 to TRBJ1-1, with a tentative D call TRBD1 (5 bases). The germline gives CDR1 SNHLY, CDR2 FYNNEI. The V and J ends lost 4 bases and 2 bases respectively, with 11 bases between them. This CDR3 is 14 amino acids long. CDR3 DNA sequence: TGTGCCAGCAGTGTTACGGGGGACAACACTGAAGCTTTCTTT. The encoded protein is CASSVTGDNTEAFF. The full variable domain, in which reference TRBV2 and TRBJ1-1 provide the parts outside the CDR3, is EPEVTQTPSHQVTQMGQEVILRCVPISNHLYFYWYRQILGQKVEFLVSFYNNEISEKSEIFDDQFSVERPDGSNFTLKIRSTKLEDSAMYFCASSVTGDNTEAFFGQGTRLTVV.

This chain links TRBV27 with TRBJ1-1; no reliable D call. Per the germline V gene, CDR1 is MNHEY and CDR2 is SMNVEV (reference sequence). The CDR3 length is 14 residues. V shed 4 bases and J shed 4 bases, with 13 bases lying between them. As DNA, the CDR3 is TGTGCCAGCAGTTATGGGGTTGTAGGCACTGAAGCTTTCTTT. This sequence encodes CASSYGVVGTEAFF.

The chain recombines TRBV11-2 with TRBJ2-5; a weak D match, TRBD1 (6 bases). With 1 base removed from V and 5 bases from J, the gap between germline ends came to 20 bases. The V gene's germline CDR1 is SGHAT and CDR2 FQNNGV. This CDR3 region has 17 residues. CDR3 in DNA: TGTGCCAGCAGCTTAGTTGCAGGGGTCCGCTTACCGGAGACCCAGTACTTC. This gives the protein CASSLVAGVRLPETQYF.

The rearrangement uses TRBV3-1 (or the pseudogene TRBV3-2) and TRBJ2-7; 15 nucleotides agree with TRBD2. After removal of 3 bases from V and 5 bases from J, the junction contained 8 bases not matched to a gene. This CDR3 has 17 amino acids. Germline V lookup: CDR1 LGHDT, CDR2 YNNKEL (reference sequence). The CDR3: CASSHLGLAGGFDEQYF. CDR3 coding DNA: TGTGCCAGCAGCCACCTCGGACTAGCGGGGGGGTTCGACGAGCAGTACTTC.

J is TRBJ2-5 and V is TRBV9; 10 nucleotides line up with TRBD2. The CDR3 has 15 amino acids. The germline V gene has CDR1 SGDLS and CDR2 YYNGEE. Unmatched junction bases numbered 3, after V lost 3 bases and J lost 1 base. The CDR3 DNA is TGTGCCAGCAGCGCCCGGACTAGCGGCCAAGAGACCCAGTACTTC. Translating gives CASSARTSGQETQYF. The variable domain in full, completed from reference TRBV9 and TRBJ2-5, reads DSGVTQTPKHLITATGQRVTLRCSPRSGDLSVYWYQQSLDQGLQFLIQYYNGEERAKGNILERFSAQQFPDLHSELNLSSLELGDSALYFCASSARTSGQETQYFGPGTRLLVL.

Here the CDR3 reads CASSPPPGLASSYNEQFF. Written as DNA, the CDR3 is TGTGCCAGCTCACCACCTCCGGGACTAGCGAGCTCCTACAATGAGCAGTTCTTC. The chain employs TRBV18 and TRBJ2-1; 10 nucleotides align to TRBD2. With V trimmed by 0 bases and J by 0 bases, 5 bases remained unmatched. CDR3 length: 18 residues. Germline V gene data show CDR1 as KGHSH and CDR2 as LQKENI.

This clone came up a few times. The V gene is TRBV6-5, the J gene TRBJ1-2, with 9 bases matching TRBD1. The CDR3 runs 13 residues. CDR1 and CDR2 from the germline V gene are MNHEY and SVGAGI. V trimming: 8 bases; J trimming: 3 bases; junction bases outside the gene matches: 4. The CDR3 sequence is CASGGTGYYGYTF. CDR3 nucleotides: TGTGCCAGCGGCGGGACAGGGTACTATGGCTACACCTTC.

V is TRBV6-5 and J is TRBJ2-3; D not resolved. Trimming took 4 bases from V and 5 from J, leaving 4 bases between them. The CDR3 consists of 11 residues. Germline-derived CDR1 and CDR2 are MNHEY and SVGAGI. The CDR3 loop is CASSSVDTQYF. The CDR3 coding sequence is TGTGCCAGCAGTTCGGTAGATACGCAGTATTTT.

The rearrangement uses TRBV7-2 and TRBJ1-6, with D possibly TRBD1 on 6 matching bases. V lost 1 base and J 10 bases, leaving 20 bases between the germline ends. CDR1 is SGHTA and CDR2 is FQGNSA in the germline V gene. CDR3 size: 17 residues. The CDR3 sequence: CASSLGPTGRARSPLHF. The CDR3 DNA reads TGTGCCAGCAGCTTAGGACCCACAGGGAGGGCAAGATCACCCCTCCACTTT. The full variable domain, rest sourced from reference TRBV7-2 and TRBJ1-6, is GAGVSQSPSNKVTEKGKDVELRCDPISGHTALYWYRQSLGQGLEFLIYFQGNSAPDKSGLPSDRFSAERTGGSVSTLTIQRTQQEDSAVYLCASSLGPTGRARSPLHFGNGTRLTVT.

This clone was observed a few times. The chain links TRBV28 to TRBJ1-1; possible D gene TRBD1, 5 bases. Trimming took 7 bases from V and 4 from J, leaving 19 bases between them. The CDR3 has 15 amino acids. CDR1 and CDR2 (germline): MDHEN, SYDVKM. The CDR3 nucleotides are TGTGCCAGCACCCTTAACACGGGGCGTAGCACTGAAGCTTTCTTT. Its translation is CASTLNTGRSTEAFF.

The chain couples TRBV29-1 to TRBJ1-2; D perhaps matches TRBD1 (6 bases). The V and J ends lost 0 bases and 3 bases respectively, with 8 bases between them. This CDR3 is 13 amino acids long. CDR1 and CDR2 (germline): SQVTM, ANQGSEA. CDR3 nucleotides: TGCAGCGTTGAAGAAACAGGGTACTATGGCTACACCTTC. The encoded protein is CSVEETGYYGYTF.

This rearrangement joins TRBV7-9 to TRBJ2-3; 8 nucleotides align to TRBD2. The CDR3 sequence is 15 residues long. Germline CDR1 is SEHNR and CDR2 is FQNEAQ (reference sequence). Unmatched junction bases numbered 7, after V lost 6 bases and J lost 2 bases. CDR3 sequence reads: CASSFSGAFTDTQYF. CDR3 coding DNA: TGTGCCAGCAGTTTTAGCGGGGCTTTCACAGATACGCAGTATTTT.

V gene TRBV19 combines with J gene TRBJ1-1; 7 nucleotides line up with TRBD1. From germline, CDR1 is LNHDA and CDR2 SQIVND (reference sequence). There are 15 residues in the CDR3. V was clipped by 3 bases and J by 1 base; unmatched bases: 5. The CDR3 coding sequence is TGTGCCAGTAGTATCGACAGGGCTTGGAACACTGAAGCTTTCTTT. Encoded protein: CASSIDRAWNTEAFF.

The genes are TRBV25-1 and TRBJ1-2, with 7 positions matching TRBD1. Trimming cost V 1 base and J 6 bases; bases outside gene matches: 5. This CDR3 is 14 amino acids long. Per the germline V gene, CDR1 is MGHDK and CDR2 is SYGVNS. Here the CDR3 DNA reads TGTGCCAGCAGTGAATTCAACAGGGGAGATGGCTACACCTTC. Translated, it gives CASSEFNRGDGYTF.

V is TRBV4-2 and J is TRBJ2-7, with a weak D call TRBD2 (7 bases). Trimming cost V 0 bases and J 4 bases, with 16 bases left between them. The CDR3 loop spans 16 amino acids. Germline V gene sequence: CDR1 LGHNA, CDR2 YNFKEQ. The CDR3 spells CASSQDGGATSYEQYF. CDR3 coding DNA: TGTGCCAGCAGCCAAGATGGGGGGGCAACTAGTTACGAGCAGTACTTC.

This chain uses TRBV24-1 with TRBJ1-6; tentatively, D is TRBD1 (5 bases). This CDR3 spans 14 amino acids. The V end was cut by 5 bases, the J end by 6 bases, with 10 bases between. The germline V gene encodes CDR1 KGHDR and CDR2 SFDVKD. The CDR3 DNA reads TGTGCCACCAGTGCGGGGACGGGTAATTCACCCCTCCACTTT. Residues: CATSAGTGNSPLHF.

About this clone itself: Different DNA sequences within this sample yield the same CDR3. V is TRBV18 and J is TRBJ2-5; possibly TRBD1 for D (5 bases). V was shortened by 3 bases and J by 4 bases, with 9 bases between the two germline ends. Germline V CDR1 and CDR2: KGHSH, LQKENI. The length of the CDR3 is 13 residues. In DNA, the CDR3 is TGTGCCAGCTCACCTGGGCAGGGAGAGACCCAGTACTTC. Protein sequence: CASSPGQGETQYF.